Shown below are 17 T cell receptor beta chains from a single sample sequenced in a study of blood T cells in healthy people across ages. With a J-beta primer mix and a sample-barcoded 5' primer, a second PCR ran about 6 to 11 cycles. TCRdb re-called the 5' RACE reads with MiXCR, one entry per CDR3 protein. The sample contains about 970,000 distinct CDR3 sequences, 51% of which appear only once. Sequenced material: blood. All receptors derive from a woman between 55 and 75 years old in good health.

The chain combines TRBV20-1 with TRBJ1-1; possibly TRBD1 for D (6 bases). Trimming pared 3 bases from V and 4 bases from J, leaving 15 bases between. CDR3 length equals 14 residues. The germline gives CDR1 DFQATT, CDR2 SNEGSKA (reference sequence). This CDR3 is CSASPYRVITEAFF. CDR3 nucleotides: TGCAGTGCTAGCCCCTACAGGGTGATCACTGAAGCTTTCTTT.

The CDR3 is CASSLLDRTSGYEQYF. CDR3 nucleotide sequence: TGTGCCAGCAGCTTACTTGATAGGACTAGCGGTTACGAGCAGTACTTC. The chain couples TRBV7-2 to TRBJ2-7; 10 positions agree with TRBD2. Germline assignment: CDR1 SGHTA and CDR2 FQGNSA. V lost 2 bases, J lost 4 bases, and 8 bases stayed unmatched. The CDR3 contains 16 residues.

This sequence joins TRBV7-6 and TRBJ2-5, with D possibly TRBD2 on 6 matching bases. CDR1 and CDR2 (germline): SGHVS, FNYEAQ. V lost 0 bases and J lost 4, with 18 bases in between. This CDR3 is 17 amino acids long. The CDR3 nucleotides read TGTGCCAGCAGCTTAGCTTATTGGGACTCGGGCGTAGAGACCCAGTACTTC. This codes for CASSLAYWDSGVETQYF.

This clonotype was counted a few times. The chain is built from TRBV3-1 and TRBJ2-3, with D possibly being TRBD2 (6 bases). Germline V gene lookup returns CDR1 LGHDT and CDR2 YNNKEL (reference sequence). The CDR3 covers 14 residues. V was trimmed by 0 bases and J by 7 bases, leaving 11 bases between them. The CDR3 sequence is CASSQDGSGNTQYF. CDR3 coding DNA: TGTGCCAGCAGCCAAGACGGGAGTGGGAATACGCAGTATTTT.

The gene calls are TRBV4-1 and TRBJ2-5; a weak D match, TRBD1 (5 bases). The germline gives CDR1 MGHRA, CDR2 YSYEKL. V lost 8 bases and J 5 bases, leaving 15 bases between the germline ends. The CDR3 length is 13 residues. The CDR3 nucleotides are TGCGCCAGCGGACACAAACGATCGGAGACCCAGTACTTC. This codes for CASGHKRSETQYF.

The sample holds many counts of this clonotype. The J gene is TRBJ2-5, the V gene TRBV27; D gene uncertain. Germline loops: CDR1 MNHEY, CDR2 SMNVEV (reference sequence). V was cut by 5 bases and J by 5 bases, with 12 bases left in between. The CDR3 has 13 amino acids. The CDR3 reads CASSRATVETQYF. In DNA form, the CDR3 reads TGTGCCAGCAGTCGCGCCACGGTTGAGACCCAGTACTTC.

This clonotype has just one count. The J gene is TRBJ1-1, the V gene TRBV20-1; 7 nucleotides match TRBD1. Germline CDR1 and CDR2: DFQATT and SNEGSKA (reference sequence). The CDR3 runs to 15 residues. CDR3 DNA sequence: TGCAGAGTACATCCGGGACAGAGATGGGACACTGAAGCTTTCTTT. It encodes CRVHPGQRWDTEAFF.

The chain uses TRBV6-1 and TRBJ1-2, with D unclear. Germline CDR1 is MNHNS and CDR2 is SASEGT. The CDR3 runs 15 residues. V lost 0 bases and J 6 bases, leaving 14 bases between the germline ends. The CDR3 is CASSEAHGRVHGYTF. Here the CDR3 DNA reads TGTGCCAGCAGTGAAGCGCATGGGAGGGTCCATGGCTACACCTTC.

J is TRBJ1-2 and V is TRBV10-3, with TRBD1 matching over 10 bases. CDR3 length: 17 amino acids. V was pared by 6 bases and J by 4 bases, with 14 bases of the junction left unmatched. From germline, CDR1 is ENHRY and CDR2 SYGVKD. The CDR3 DNA reads as TGTGCCATCAGCCAGGGACAGGGGACTGGTGCCAGCTATGGCTACACCTTC. Residues: CAISQGQGTGASYGYTF.

This clonotype was observed a few times. V gene TRBV2 combines with J gene TRBJ2-1; 8 bases align to TRBD2. The CDR3 is 13 residues long. V shed 8 bases, J shed 3 bases, and the junction held 3 bases outside the gene matches. Germline V lookup: CDR1 SNHLY, CDR2 FYNNEI. The CDR3 is CASPGLGYNEQFF. The CDR3 DNA reads TGTGCCAGCCCGGGACTAGGCTACAATGAGCAGTTCTTC.

The rearrangement uses TRBV7-2 and TRBJ2-1, with D possibly TRBD2 on 5 matching bases. There are 16 residues in the CDR3. Germline CDR1 SGHTA, CDR2 FQGNSA. V was trimmed by 5 bases and J by 4 bases, leaving 18 bases between them. The CDR3 DNA reads as TGTGCCAGCAGCGCCTTTGGGAGCGGAAGATACAATGAGCAGTTCTTC. Amino acids: CASSAFGSGRYNEQFF.

This chain joins TRBV20-1 and TRBJ1-2; D is undetermined. V was shortened by 2 bases and J by 2 bases, with 9 bases between the two germline ends. The CDR3 is 13 residues long. The germline CDR1 and CDR2 sequences are DFQATT and SNEGSKA (reference sequence). In DNA, the CDR3 is TGCAGTGCTAGACACCCGTCCAACTATGGCTACACCTTC. Amino acids: CSARHPSNYGYTF.

This clonotype was counted once. This rearrangement joins TRBV5-6 to TRBJ2-5; 9 bases line up with TRBD2. CDR3 length: 16 amino acids. Germline trimming cut 1 base from V and 5 bases from J; bases unmatched to any gene: 9. Germline V gene data show CDR1 as SGHDT and CDR2 as YYEEEE. The CDR3 region has the DNA TGTGCCAGCAGCTTGATGGCGGGAGGGCCGTGGGAGACCCAGTACTTC. Amino acids: CASSLMAGGPWETQYF. The whole variable domain, filled in from reference TRBV5-6 and TRBJ2-5, reads DAGVTQSPTHLIKTRGQQVTLRCSPKSGHDTVSWYQQALGQGPQFIFQYYEEEERQRGNFPDRFSGHQFPNYSSELNVNALLLGDSALYLCASSLMAGGPWETQYFGPGTRLLVL.

The gene calls are TRBV12-3 or TRBV12-4 and TRBJ2-3; 9 bases fit TRBD2. The CDR3 runs to 15 residues. V trimming: 2 bases; J trimming: 7 bases; junction bases outside the gene matches: 7. The CDR3 reads CASSLRREGAYTQYF. The CDR3 DNA reads TGTGCCAGCAGTTTAAGGCGGGAGGGGGCATATACGCAGTATTTT.

A few counts support this clonotype. The chain carries TRBV5-6 and TRBJ2-7, with D possibly matching TRBD2 (6 bases). The J call is in doubt because the DNA end fits TRBJ2-5 better. From germline, CDR1 is SGHDT and CDR2 YYEEEE. The CDR3 extends over 15 amino acids. The CDR3 is CAVKHAGMVGETQYF. The CDR3 DNA reads TGTGCCGTCAAACATGCGGGGATGGTCGGAGAGACCCAGTACTTC.

The chain employs TRBV20-1 and TRBJ2-7, with D perhaps TRBD2 (6 bases). The J call may be incorrect, as the DNA end agrees better with TRBJ2-4. The CDR3 has 14 amino acids. Germline values: CDR1 DFQATT, CDR2 SNEGSKA (reference sequence). The CDR3 coding sequence is TGCAGCAAACTTGATTACGGGAGAGGGGTCATTCAGTACTTC. This translates into CSKLDYGRGVIQYF.

The V gene is TRBV11-2, the J gene TRBJ2-4, with 7 bases that match TRBD1. The assigned J gene may be wrong: the sequence end matches TRBJ2-5 better. Germline loops: CDR1 SGHAT, CDR2 FQNNGV. CDR3 length: 15 amino acids. The CDR3 DNA reads as TGTGCCAGCAGCTTAGATCAGGAGACAGGGTTGACCCAGTACTTC. Translation gives CASSLDQETGLTQYF.